A selection of T cell receptor beta chains follows, all from one sample in a study of blood T cell repertoires in COVID-19. TCRdb's copy holds only in-frame clones and misses some; the assay was immunoSEQ multiplex PCR. The sample records some 190,000 clones, 80% to 90% being singletons. The sequenced sample consisted of peripheral blood. All receptors come from a human donor with active or convalescent COVID-19. The donor label of this sample is uncertain. CDR3s include the opening cysteine and the closing phenylalanine or tryptophan. The order of the fields is J gene, clone size, D gene, V gene, CDR3 DNA, CDR3 protein. A D gene is named only where the DNA matches it firmly. Rows may omit the clone size; those that give it use once, few, many or a size class.

>TRBJ2-2|.|TRBD1|TRBV7-6
TGTGCCAGCAGCTCCTGGGGACAGGGGACCGGGGAGCTGTTTTTT
CASSSWGQGTGELFF
>TRBJ1-2|.|.|TRBV19
TGTGCCAGTAGTTTTCAGTCCTATGGCTACACCTTC
CASSFQSYGYTF
>TRBJ2-1|.|.|TRBV5-4
TGTGCCAGTCGCGGCGGTAGCGGCAGGGCGGTTAATGAGCAGTTCTTC
CASRGGSGRAVNEQFF
>TRBJ1-2|.|.|TRBV2
TGTGCCAGCAGTGAAGGTGCAGGCTCCCTCGGCTATGGCTACACCTTC
CASSEGAGSLGYGYTF
>TRBJ2-2|.|.|TRBV15
TGTGCCACCAGCAGAGATAGCAGGGCTGGGGAGCTGTTTTTT
CATSRDSRAGELFF
>TRBJ1-1|few|.|TRBV7-6
TGTGCCAGCAGGACGGGAGCCCAGGGTTTTTTCTTT
CASRTGAQGFFF
>TRBJ2-1|few|TRBD2|TRBV2
TGTGCCAGCAGGCCGGGACTAGCGGATTACAATGAGCAGTTCTTC
CASRPGLADYNEQFF
>TRBJ1-5|.|.|TRBV5-4
TGTGCCAGCAGCTTGACAGGAAATCAGCCCCAGCATTTT
CASSLTGNQPQHF
>TRBJ1-2|.|.|TRBV5-1
TGCGCCAGCAGCTCGGGGGGCCCAAACTATGGCTACACCTTC
CASSSGGPNYGYTF
>TRBJ1-2|.|TRBD1|TRBV28
TGTGCCAGCAGTTCAGGACAGGAATTGGCCTATGGCTACACCTTC
CASSSGQELAYGYTF
>TRBJ2-3|once|TRBD2|TRBV27
TGTGCCAGCAGCCCACTAGCGGGAGGGCCAGATACGCAGTATTTT
CASSPLAGGPDTQYF
>TRBJ2-3|.|.|TRBV5-1
TGCGCCAGCAGCTTTGAAAGCGTATCAGATACGCAGTATTTT
CASSFESVSDTQYF
>TRBJ1-2|.|TRBD1|TRBV28
TGTGCCAGCAGGTTACAGGGGGCGAAGGGATATGGCTACACCTTC
CASRLQGAKGYGYTF
>TRBJ2-5|.|.|TRBV24-1
TGTGCCACCAGTGACTCCGGGCCCCGGGGGGAGACCCAGTACTTC
CATSDSGPRGETQYF
>TRBJ2-2|.|TRBD1|TRBV7-2
TGTGCCAGCAGCCCGGGACAGGGTAAAGAGGTCGGGGAGCTGTTTTTT
CASSPGQGKEVGELFF
>TRBJ1-1|once|.|TRBV3-1/TRBV3-2
TGTGCCAGCAGGACAGAGAACACTGAAGCTTTCTTT
CASRTENTEAFF
>TRBJ2-1|.|.|TRBV2
TGTGCCAGCGGAATGAACCTAGCCTACTCCTACAATGAGCAGTTCTTC
CASGMNLAYSYNEQFF
>TRBJ2-2|.|TRBD2|TRBV28
TGTGCCAGCAGCCCGGGACTAGAGGCCGGGGAGCTGTTTTTT
CASSPGLEAGELFF
>TRBJ2-1|.|TRBD2|TRBV2
TGTGCCAGCAGTGTTTTCCCGGGACTAGCGGGAGACAATGAGCAGTTCTTC
CASSVFPGLAGDNEQFF
>TRBJ1-2|.|.|TRBV19
TGTGCCAGTAGTATTAGGCAGGAAGGGGTCTATGGCTACACCTTC
CASSIRQEGVYGYTF
>TRBJ1-6|.|TRBD1|TRBV30
TGTGCCTGGAGTGTAACGGGACAGGGGATTTCACCCCTCCACTTT
CAWSVTGQGISPLHF
>TRBJ1-1|.|.|TRBV10-3
TGTGCCATCAGTGCCCGGACAGACACTGAAGCTTTCTTT
CAISARTDTEAFF
>TRBJ1-4|.|TRBD1|TRBV5-1
TGCGCCAGCAGCCTGTTGACAGGGGGGACTAATGAAAAACTGTTTTTT
CASSLLTGGTNEKLFF
>TRBJ2-3|.|TRBD1|TRBV23-1
TGCGCCAGCAGTCAGTACCCGGGACAGATTCCAGATACGCAGTATTTT
CASSQYPGQIPDTQYF
>TRBJ2-7|.|TRBD1|TRBV5-1
TGCGCCAGCAGCTTGATGGGACAGGTATCACGGCAGTACTTC
CASSLMGQVSRQYF
>TRBJ1-2|.|TRBD1|TRBV19
TGTGCCAGTAATATGGACAGGGAAGGCTACACCTTC
CASNMDREGYTF
>TRBJ1-3|.|.|TRBV3-1/TRBV3-2
TGTGCCAGCAGCCAAGTTGGGGGGATAGCGGGAAACACCATATATTTT
CASSQVGGIAGNTIYF
>TRBJ1-3|.|.|TRBV7-8
TGTGCCAGCAGCTTAAGTTGGACAGCTGGAAACACCATATATTTT
CASSLSWTAGNTIYF
>TRBJ2-7|.|TRBD2|TRBV4-1
TGCGCCAGCAGCCCGACCCGGACTAGCGGGATTTCCTACGAGCAGTACTTC
CASSPTRTSGISYEQYF
>TRBJ1-6|few|.|TRBV7-2
TGTGCCAGCAGCTTAGGACAGACGTATAATTCACCCCTCCACTTT
CASSLGQTYNSPLHF
>TRBJ2-2|.|TRBD2|TRBV5-1
TGCGCCAGCAGCTTGGTTTTACTGGCGGGAGGGCCCGGCGGGGAGCTGTTTTTT
CASSLVLLAGGPGGELFF
>TRBJ1-6|.|TRBD1|TRBV14
TGTGCCAGCAACCGGGACAGGGTAAATTCACCCCTCCACTTT
CASNRDRVNSPLHF
>TRBJ1-1|few|TRBD1|TRBV7-9
TGTGCCAGCAGCTGGGACAGGGGCACTGAAGCTTTCTTT
CASSWDRGTEAFF
>TRBJ2-7|.|TRBD1|TRBV7-9
TGTGCCAGCAGCTTAGCGCCAGGGGGCCAGGGCTACGAGCAGTACTTC
CASSLAPGGQGYEQYF
>TRBJ1-2|.|.|TRBV23-1
TGCGCCAGCAGTTCCGGGGGGCGATATCTCTATGGCTACACCTTC
CASSSGGRYLYGYTF
>TRBJ2-7|.|TRBD1|TRBV28
TGTGCCAGCCACGGACAGGGGGCCTACGAGCAGTACTTC
CASHGQGAYEQYF
>TRBJ2-1|many|TRBD2|TRBV19
TGTGCCAGTAGCCAACTAGCGGGGGCCACTACTGTAAATGAGCAGTTCTTC
CASSQLAGATTVNEQFF
>TRBJ2-3|.|.|TRBV7-9
TGTGCCAGCAGCTTCCGGCGGGGTTCAGATACGCAGTATTTT
CASSFRRGSDTQYF
>TRBJ2-7|.|TRBD1|TRBV18
TGTGCCAGCTCAAACAGACCGGGACAGGGGTCTCACGAGCAGTACTTC
CASSNRPGQGSHEQYF
>TRBJ2-3|.|TRBD1|TRBV5-1
TGCGCCAGCACCGGATCCGACAGGGAGAACACAGATACGCAGTATTTT
CASTGSDRENTDTQYF
>TRBJ1-5|.|.|TRBV6-6
TGTGCCAGCAGTTCCCCATCCCCGGGCAATCAGCCCCAGCATTTT
CASSSPSPGNQPQHF
>TRBJ2-1|.|.|TRBV9
TGTGCCAGCAGCCCCAGACTGGAGGGTAGGGATGAGCAGTTCTTC
CASSPRLEGRDEQFF
>TRBJ2-1|once|.|TRBV4-3
TGCGCCAGCAGCCAAGGTTCTAACAATGAGCAGTTCTTC
CASSQGSNNEQFF
>TRBJ1-1|once|TRBD1|TRBV9
TGTGCCAGCAGCCCATGGGGACAGGGCAAATCCCCTGAAGCTTTCTTT
CASSPWGQGKSPEAFF
>TRBJ2-1|.|TRBD2|TRBV4-2
TGTGCCAGCAGCCAAGATGTCCAGCGGGGTTACAATGAGCAGTTCTTC
CASSQDVQRGYNEQFF
>TRBJ2-2|.|.|TRBV7-9
TGTGCCCCCTTTAGTACCGGGGAGCTGTTTTTT
CAPFSTGELFF
>TRBJ1-2|.|.|TRBV29-1
TGCAGCGTTGCCGACGTTCAGGGGGGCTACACCTTC
CSVADVQGGYTF
>TRBJ2-3|.|.|TRBV5-1
TGCGCCAGCAGCTTGGTCGGGAGAACCACAGATACGCAGTATTTT
CASSLVGRTTDTQYF
>TRBJ1-2|.|.|TRBV2
TGTGCCAGCAGTGAAGCGATGGGAGGACTGGGTGGCTACACCTTC
CASSEAMGGLGGYTF
>TRBJ1-2|.|TRBD1|TRBV5-6
TGTGCCAGCAGCGACACAGGGGGGAATGGCTACACCTTC
CASSDTGGNGYTF
>TRBJ2-3|once|TRBD1|TRBV5-1
TGCGCCAGCAGCCCTAGACAGGGTACGAGGGATACGCAGTATTTT
CASSPRQGTRDTQYF
>TRBJ2-1|.|TRBD2|TRBV28
TGTGCCAGCAGTACCTCTAGCACGGGGGGGTTTGAATTCTCCTACAATGAGCAGTTCTTC
CASSTSSTGGFEFSYNEQFF
>TRBJ2-7|once|TRBD1|TRBV6-5
TGTGCCAGCAGTTACTCGGGACAGGTATCGGGTGAGCAGTACTTC
CASSYSGQVSGEQYF
>TRBJ2-1|.|TRBD2|TRBV11-2
TGTGCCAGCAGCTTTATGCTAGCGGGAGTAGATTACAATGAGCAGTTCTTC
CASSFMLAGVDYNEQFF
>TRBJ2-7|.|.|TRBV7-2
TGTGCCAGCAGCTTAGTCACTGACGAGCAGTACTTC
CASSLVTDEQYF